The 13 T cell receptor beta chains presented below share a single source sample, sequenced in a study of T cell changes during pregnancy in multiple sclerosis (dated by TCRdb to about 2019). Library generation was performed with the immunoSEQ multiplex PCR assay. The immuneACCESS repertoire file appears here via TCRdb, limited to in-frame rearrangements. These files lack a portion of the clones; in checked studies, under half of the deficit traces to unresolved V genes, and the cause of the others is not known. The sample profile shows around 38,000 clones; about nine tenths of them were found once. Clones ranked in the top ten supply approximately 6.1% of the sample. The specimen was CD8+ T cells from peripheral blood mononuclear cells, collected in the second trimester of pregnancy. These receptors were taken from a female donor with multiple sclerosis, enrolled in a pregnancy study.

This chain connects TRBV4-2 to TRBJ2-5; 8 bases are shared with TRBD1. This CDR3 is 16 amino acids long. The germline V gene has CDR1 LGHNA and CDR2 YNFKEQ. J lost 2 bases, V lost 1 base, and 6 bases had no gene match. CDR3 bases: TGTGCCAGCAGCCAAGGGGGTCAGGGGGCGCAAGAGACCCAGTACTTC. It yields the protein CASSQGGQGAQETQYF.

This clone appeared a single time. V gene TRBV4-1 combines with J gene TRBJ1-2, with 9 bases that match TRBD1. The junction had 9 bases not matched to a gene; V was cut back by 4 bases and J by 6 bases. CDR1 is MGHRA and CDR2 is YSYEKL in the germline V gene. This CDR3 comprises 15 residues. CDR3 residues: CASSPAGQGRDGYTF. CDR3 nucleotide sequence: TGCGCCAGCAGCCCCGCCGGACAGGGGAGGGATGGCTACACCTTC.

The rearrangement uses TRBV6-4 and TRBJ2-3, with 7 nucleotides matching TRBD2. This CDR3 has 15 residues. The germline gives CDR1 MRHNA, CDR2 SNTAGT. The V segment lost 2 bases and the J segment 5 bases; nucleotides outside the gene matches: 7. As DNA, the CDR3 is TGTGCCAGCAGTGACGCGTCGGGAGGTGTAGATACGCAGTATTTT. This codes for CASSDASGGVDTQYF.

V is TRBV6-1 and J is TRBJ2-1, with 7 nucleotides matching TRBD2. Losses at the gene ends were 6 bases for V and 7 bases for J; bases not matched to a gene: 12. Germline V lookup: CDR1 MNHNS, CDR2 SASEGT. This CDR3 region has 15 residues. CDR3 nucleotides: TGTGCCAGCAGACCCAGTACTAGCGTTCCAAATGAGCAGTTCTTC. It codes for CASRPSTSVPNEQFF.

The chain is built from TRBV19 and TRBJ1-2; D is uncertain. V dropped 6 bases and J dropped 3 bases, with 17 bases sitting between them. Germline V gives CDR1 LNHDA, CDR2 SQIVND (reference sequence). The CDR3 sequence is 15 residues long. As DNA, the CDR3 is TGTGCCAGTAGCTTAACAGTGCCGATATACTATGGCTACACCTTC. Translation gives CASSLTVPIYYGYTF.

The chain links TRBV5-6 to TRBJ1-1; 10 bases are a match to TRBD1. CDR3 length equals 13 residues. V shed 4 bases, J shed 5 bases, and the junction held 2 bases outside the gene matches. Germline CDR1 and CDR2: SGHDT and YYEEEE. This CDR3 is CASSDRGRTEAFF. The CDR3 nucleotides are TGTGCCAGCAGCGACAGGGGGCGAACTGAAGCTTTCTTT.

V usage is TRBV5-4 and J usage is TRBJ2-1; 9 nucleotides line up with TRBD2. CDR1 is SGHNT, CDR2 YYREEE, per germline (reference sequence). Trimming at V came to 4 bases and at J to 3 bases, leaving 8 bases not matched to a gene. CDR3 length: 16 amino acids. The CDR3 loop reads CASSPPGLADYNEQFF. CDR3 DNA sequence: TGTGCCAGCAGCCCTCCGGGACTAGCAGACTACAATGAGCAGTTCTTC. Full variable domain (outside the CDR3, taken from reference TRBV5-4 and TRBJ2-1): ETGVTQSPTHLIKTRGQQVTLRCSSQSGHNTVSWYQQALGQGPQFIFQYYREEENGRGNFPPRFSGLQFPNYSSELNVNALELDDSALYLCASSPPGLADYNEQFFGPGTRLTVL.

The chain employs TRBV11-2 and TRBJ2-3; 10 nucleotides match TRBD2. Germline V lookup: CDR1 SGHAT, CDR2 FQNNGV. The CDR3 loop spans 15 amino acids. V lost 9 bases, J lost 2 bases, and 8 bases stayed unmatched. CDR3 nucleotide sequence: TGTGCCAGTGCGTATAGCGGGGGGTTCACAGATACGCAGTATTTT. Its protein product is CASAYSGGFTDTQYF.

The rearrangement links TRBV6-1 to TRBJ2-5, with 9 bases fitting TRBD2. V shed 0 bases and J 5 bases; nucleotides not matched to a gene: 10. Germline CDR1 MNHNS, CDR2 SASEGT. CDR3 length: 17 residues. In DNA, the CDR3 is TGTGCCAGCAGTGAAGCATGGGCGGGAGGGCCTGCCGAGACCCAGTACTTC. It is translated as CASSEAWAGGPAETQYF.

The chain carries TRBV6-4 and TRBJ2-1; D is possibly TRBD1 (6 bases). Trimming shortened V by 2 bases and J by 5 bases, and 13 bases separated the two germline ends. Germline V gene sequence: CDR1 MRHNA, CDR2 SNTAGT. The CDR3 spans 15 residues. CDR3 residues: CASSDGGRGHNEQFF. CDR3 in DNA: TGTGCCAGCAGTGACGGGGGCAGGGGCCACAATGAGCAGTTCTTC.

The rearrangement uses TRBV4-1 and TRBJ2-7, with 7 bases fitting TRBD2. With 3 bases clipped from V and 0 bases from J, the junction kept 8 bases outside the gene matches. Germline CDR1 reads MGHRA; CDR2 reads YSYEKL. This CDR3 spans 16 amino acids. The CDR3 DNA follows: TGCGCCAGCAGCCAGGGAGCGGGACTTAGCTCCTACGAGCAGTACTTC. As protein: CASSQGAGLSSYEQYF.

This clone has only a few counts. The chain couples TRBV21-1 to TRBJ2-3; the table's D call TRBD2 went unverified against the DNA. TRBV21-1 is tagged as a pseudogene. This CDR3 is built from 18 residues. For the CDR3, the DNA is TGTGCCAGCAGCAACAGACTAGCGGGAGGCCCCCGGGCAGATACGCAGTATTTT. It codes for CASSNRLAGGPRADTQYF.

The chain is built from TRBV6-1 and TRBJ2-3; D is uncertain. Trimming removed 4 bases at V and 4 bases at J, with 21 bases between. Germline assignment: CDR1 MNHNS and CDR2 SASEGT. This CDR3 is 17 amino acids long. The chain's CDR3 is CASSGSSVFGLSDTQYF. DNA for the CDR3: TGTGCCAGCAGTGGGAGCTCCGTATTTGGTCTGTCAGATACGCAGTATTTT.